This T cell receptor beta chain came from a study of control samples from healthy donors and cancer patients. TCRdb keeps only in-frame clones here, not all; method: immunoSEQ multiplex PCR. The table includes around 150,000 clones, just over 85% detected once. The germline CDR1 and CDR2 sequences are SGDLS and YYNGEE. Trimming pared 4 bases from V and 4 bases from J, leaving 9 bases between. CDR3 size: 14 residues. The TCR originated in a man younger than 35 in good health. The J gene is TRBJ1-6, the V gene TRBV9; D is unresolved. What was sequenced was blood. CDR3 loop: CASSSLVYNSPLHF. The CDR3 bases are TGTGCCAGCAGCTCCTTGGTTTATAATTCACCCCTCCACTTT.